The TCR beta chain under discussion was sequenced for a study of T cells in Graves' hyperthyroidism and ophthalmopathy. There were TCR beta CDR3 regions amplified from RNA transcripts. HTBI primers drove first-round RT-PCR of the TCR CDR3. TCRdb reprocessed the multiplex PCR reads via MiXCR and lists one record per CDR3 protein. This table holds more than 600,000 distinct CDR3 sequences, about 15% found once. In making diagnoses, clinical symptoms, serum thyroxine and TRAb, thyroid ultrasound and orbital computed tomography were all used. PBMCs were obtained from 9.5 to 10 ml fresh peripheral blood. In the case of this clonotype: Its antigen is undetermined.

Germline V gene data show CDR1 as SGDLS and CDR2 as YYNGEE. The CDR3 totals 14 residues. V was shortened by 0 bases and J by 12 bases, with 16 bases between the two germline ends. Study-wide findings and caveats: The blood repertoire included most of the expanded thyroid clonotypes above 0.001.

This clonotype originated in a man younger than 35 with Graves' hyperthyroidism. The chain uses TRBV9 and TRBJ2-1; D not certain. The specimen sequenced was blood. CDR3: CASSVGGSNSPQFF. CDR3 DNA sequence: TGTGCCAGCAGCGTAGGGGGTTCGAATAGCCCGCAGTTCTTC.